This T cell receptor (beta chain) was observed in a study of T cells in Graves' hyperthyroidism and ophthalmopathy. Study conclusions and caveats: Blood also showed most of the thyroid clonotypes that were expanded above 0.001.

V lost 9 bases and J 6 bases, leaving 21 bases between the germline ends. The CDR3 spans 15 residues. Germline lookup yields CDR1 SEHNR and CDR2 FQNEAQ (reference sequence). On this clonotype: The antigen is undetermined. This clone may be a read error of a much larger clone one base away.

TCR beta CDR3 regions were amplified from RNA. The TCR CDR3 first-round RT-PCR relied on the HTBI primer set. MiXCR, run by TCRdb on the multiplex PCR reads, gives a single entry per CDR3 protein. Of 600,000 or so distinct CDR3 sequences in the sample, about 14% were seen once. Uncontrolled infection, other autoimmune disease, pregnancy or lactation excluded patients. This TCR derives from a woman between 50 and 59 years old with Graves' ophthalmopathy. The sequencing input was blood. V gene TRBV7-9 combines with J gene TRBJ2-1, with D maybe TRBD2 (6 bases). The CDR3 loop reads CARGIVGRRGNEQFF. The CDR3 bases are TGTGCCAGGGGGATAGTTGGCAGGAGGGGCAATGAGCAGTTCTTC.